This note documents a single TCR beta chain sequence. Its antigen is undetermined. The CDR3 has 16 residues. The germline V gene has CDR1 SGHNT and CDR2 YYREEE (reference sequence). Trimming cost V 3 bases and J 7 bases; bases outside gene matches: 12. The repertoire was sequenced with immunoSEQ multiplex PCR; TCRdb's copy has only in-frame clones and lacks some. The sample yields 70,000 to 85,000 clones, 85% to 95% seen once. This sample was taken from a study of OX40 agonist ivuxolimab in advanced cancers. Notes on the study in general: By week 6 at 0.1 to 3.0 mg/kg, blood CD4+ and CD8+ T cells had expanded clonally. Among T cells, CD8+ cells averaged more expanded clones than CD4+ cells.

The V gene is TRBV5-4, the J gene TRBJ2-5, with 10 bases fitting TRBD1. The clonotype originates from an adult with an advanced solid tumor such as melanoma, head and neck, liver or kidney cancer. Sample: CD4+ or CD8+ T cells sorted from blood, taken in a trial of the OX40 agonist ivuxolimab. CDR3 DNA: TGTGCCAGCAGCTCGGGACAGGGGAACTCATTTATGACCCAGTACTTC. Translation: CASSSGQGNSFMTQYF.